The 8 T cell receptor beta chains presented below share a single source sample, sequenced in a study of T cell responses to AZD1222 COVID-19 vaccine. The method was immunoSEQ multiplex PCR; TCRdb's version includes in-frame clones alone and lacks a portion of them. The data show 84,000 or so clones, around 86% seen once. The sample was peripheral blood, taken on day 0 of AZD1222 vaccination. Receptors originate from an adult in good health.

The rearrangement links TRBV28 to TRBJ2-2; 12 bases are a match to TRBD2. The CDR3 loop spans 17 amino acids. CDR1 is MDHEN and CDR2 is SYDVKM in the germline V gene. V was pared by 2 bases and J by 5 bases, with 6 bases of the junction left unmatched. The CDR3 region is CASSLIASGRGTGELFF. DNA for the CDR3: TGTGCCAGCAGTTTAATTGCTAGCGGGAGGGGTACCGGGGAGCTGTTTTTT.

This rearrangement joins TRBV2 to TRBJ2-3; a possible D gene is TRBD1 (5 bases). The germline V gene encodes CDR1 SNHLY and CDR2 FYNNEI. Trimming removed 4 bases at V and 0 bases at J, with 11 bases between. The CDR3 loop spans 15 amino acids. This chain's CDR3 is CASSVGGHSTDTQYF. In DNA form, the CDR3 reads TGTGCCAGCAGTGTAGGCGGACATAGCACAGATACGCAGTATTTT.

This clone was counted a single time. The chain carries TRBV11-3 and TRBJ2-1, with 8 bases fitting TRBD2. V lost 1 base, J lost 5 bases, and 16 bases stayed unmatched. Germline V gene sequence: CDR1 SGHNT, CDR2 YENEEA. There are 19 residues in the CDR3. CDR3 region: CASSLGDPWAGGANNEQFF. The CDR3 nucleotides read TGTGCCAGCAGCTTAGGAGACCCCTGGGCGGGAGGAGCAAACAATGAGCAGTTCTTC.

This clone appeared a single time. The chain has TRBV15 and TRBJ2-1; 11 positions match TRBD1. Per germline, CDR1 LNHNV and CDR2 YYDKDF (reference sequence). The V gene end was trimmed by 2 bases and the J gene end by 7 bases; junction bases not matched to a gene: 13. CDR3 size: 18 residues. The CDR3: CATSRIVYGQGAGNEQFF. In nucleotides, the CDR3 is TGTGCCACCAGCAGAATTGTTTATGGACAGGGGGCTGGAAATGAGCAGTTCTTC.

This clone appeared a single time. J is TRBJ2-2 and V is TRBV28, with 8 nucleotides matching TRBD1. Trimming cost V 5 bases and J 11 bases; bases outside gene matches: 7. The CDR3 runs 13 residues. In germline, CDR1 is MDHEN, CDR2 SYDVKM. The CDR3 here is CASSRDRGGELFF. The CDR3 DNA follows: TGTGCCAGCAGTCGAGACAGGGGAGGAGAGCTGTTTTTT.

This chain connects TRBV28 to TRBJ1-4, with D maybe TRBD1 (6 bases). The CDR3 has 13 residues. The V end lost 5 bases, the J end lost 8 bases, and 12 bases lay between the germline ends. CDR1 MDHEN and CDR2 SYDVKM come from the germline V gene. The CDR3 DNA follows: TGTGCCAGCAGTCCAGGGGCAGGGGAAAAACTGTTTTTT. This gives the protein CASSPGAGEKLFF. Using reference TRBV28 and TRBJ1-4 for the parts outside the CDR3, the full variable domain is DVKVTQSSRYLVKRTGEKVFLECVQDMDHENMFWYRQDPGLGLRLIYFSYDVKMKEKGDIPEGYSVSREKKERFSLILESASTNQTSMYLCASSPGAGEKLFFGSGTQLSVL.

This chain connects TRBV19 to TRBJ2-7, with TRBD1 identical over 10 bases. The V and J ends lost 4 bases and 5 bases, in that order; junction bases with no gene match: 5. The germline V gene encodes CDR1 LNHDA and CDR2 SQIVND (reference sequence). This CDR3 comprises 14 residues. The chain's CDR3 is CASSTTGQGNEQYF. For the CDR3, the DNA is TGTGCCAGTAGTACAACGGGACAGGGGAACGAGCAGTACTTC. Together with reference TRBV19 and TRBJ2-7, the CDR3 gives the full variable domain: DGGITQSPKYLFRKEGQNVTLSCEQNLNHDAMYWYRQDPGQGLRLIYYSQIVNDFQKGDIAEGYSVSREKKESFPLTVTSAQKNPTAFYLCASSTTGQGNEQYFGPGTRLTVT.

V and J are TRBV10-1 and TRBJ2-7; the D gene is possibly TRBD1 (6 bases). Trimming shortened V by 0 bases and J by 4 bases, and 19 bases separated the two germline ends. Germline-derived CDR1 and CDR2 are WNHNN and SYGVQD (reference sequence). The CDR3 contains 17 residues. The CDR3 loop reads CASSESIGAGVSYEQYF. The CDR3 DNA reads as TGCGCCAGCAGTGAGTCGATCGGCGCAGGGGTCAGTTACGAGCAGTACTTC.